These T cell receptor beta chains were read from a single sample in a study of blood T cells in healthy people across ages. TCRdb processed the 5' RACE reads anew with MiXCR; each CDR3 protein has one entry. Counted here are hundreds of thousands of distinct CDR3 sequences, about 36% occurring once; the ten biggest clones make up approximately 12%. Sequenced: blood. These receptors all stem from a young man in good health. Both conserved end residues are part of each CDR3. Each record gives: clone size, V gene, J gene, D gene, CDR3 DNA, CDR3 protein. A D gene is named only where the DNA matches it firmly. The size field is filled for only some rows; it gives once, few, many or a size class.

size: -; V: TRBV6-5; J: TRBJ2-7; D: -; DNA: TGTGCCAGCAGTTACCACGCAGCCCAACGCAGCGAGCAGTACTTC; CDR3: CASSYHAAQRSEQYF
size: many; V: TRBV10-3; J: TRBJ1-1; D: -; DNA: TGTGCCATCAGTCTTATTCCGAACACTGAAGCTTTCTTT; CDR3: CAISLIPNTEAFF
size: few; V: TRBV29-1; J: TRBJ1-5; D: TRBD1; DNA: TGCAGCGTTGCACAGGGGAATCAGCCCCAGCATTTT; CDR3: CSVAQGNQPQHF
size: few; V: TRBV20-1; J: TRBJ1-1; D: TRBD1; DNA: TGCAGTGCTAGAGTCGGGACAGGGGAAGGGAGCACTGAAGCTTTCTTT; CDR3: CSARVGTGEGSTEAFF
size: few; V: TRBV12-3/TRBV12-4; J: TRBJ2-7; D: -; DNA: TGTGCCAGCAGTTCAGGGAGAGGGAACTACGAGCAGTACTTC; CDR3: CASSSGRGNYEQYF
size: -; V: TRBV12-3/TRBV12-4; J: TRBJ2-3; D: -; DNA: TGTGCCAGCAGCCGGACACCGAGCGCAGATACGCAGTATTTT; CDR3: CASSRTPSADTQYF
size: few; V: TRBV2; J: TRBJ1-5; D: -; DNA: TGTGCCAGCAACCCAACCGGGGATCAGCCCCAGCATTTT; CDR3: CASNPTGDQPQHF
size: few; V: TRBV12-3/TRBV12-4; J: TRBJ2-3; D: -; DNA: TGTGCCAGCAGTTTAACGTCCGCTCGGGCGCAGTATTTT; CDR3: CASSLTSARAQYF
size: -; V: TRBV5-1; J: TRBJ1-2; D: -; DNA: TGCGCCAGCAGCTTGTTCTCCGGACAGTTTGACTATGGCTACACCTTC; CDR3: CASSLFSGQFDYGYTF
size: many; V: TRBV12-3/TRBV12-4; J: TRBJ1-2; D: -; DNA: TGTGCCAGCAGAATAGGGGGTGGCTACACCTTC; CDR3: CASRIGGGYTF
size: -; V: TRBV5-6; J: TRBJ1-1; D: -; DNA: TGTGCCAGCAGCGCGGCTTACGGAGTTAACACTGAAGCTTTCTTT; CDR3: CASSAAYGVNTEAFF
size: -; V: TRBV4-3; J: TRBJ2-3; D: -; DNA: TGCGCCAGCAGCCAAGGGGACGATACGCAGTATTTT; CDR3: CASSQGDDTQYF
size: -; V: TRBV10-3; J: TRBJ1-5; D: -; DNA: TGTGCCATCAGTGATGTAGGGGAGAATCAGCCCCAGCATTTT; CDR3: CAISDVGENQPQHF
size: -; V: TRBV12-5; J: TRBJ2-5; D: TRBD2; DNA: TGTGCTAGTGGTTCGACCGGGACTAGCGGGGGGCAAGAGACCCAGTACTTC; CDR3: CASGSTGTSGGQETQYF
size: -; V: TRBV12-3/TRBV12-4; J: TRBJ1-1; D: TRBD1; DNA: TGTGCCAGCACCCTCGGGGACAGGGGGACGAACACTGAAGCTTTCTTT; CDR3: CASTLGDRGTNTEAFF
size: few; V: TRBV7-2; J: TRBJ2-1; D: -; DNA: TGTGCCAGCAGCCCCCTTTTCGAGCAGTTCTTC; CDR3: CASSPLFEQFF
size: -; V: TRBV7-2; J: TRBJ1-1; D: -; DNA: TGTGCCAGCAGCTTAGGTTTTCGCAGATTAAACACTGAAGCTTTCTTT; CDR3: CASSLGFRRLNTEAFF
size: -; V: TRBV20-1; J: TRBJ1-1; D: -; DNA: TGCAGTGCTAGAGCTCGGACAGCCTCTGAAGCTTTCTTT; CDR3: CSARARTASEAFF
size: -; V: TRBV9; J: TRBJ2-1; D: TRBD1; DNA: TGTGCCAGCAGCGCAGAAGGGGGCGATGAGCAGTTCTTC; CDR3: CASSAEGGDEQFF
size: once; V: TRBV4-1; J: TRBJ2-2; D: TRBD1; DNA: TGCGCCAGCAGCAACAGGGGGCGCGGGGAGCTGTTTTTT; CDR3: CASSNRGRGELFF
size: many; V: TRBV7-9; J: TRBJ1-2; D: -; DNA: TGTGCCAGCAGCTTAGTATCGGGGGACTATGGCTACACCTTC; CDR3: CASSLVSGDYGYTF
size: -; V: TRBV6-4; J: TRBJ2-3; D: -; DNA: TGTGCCAGCAGTGACTTGGTTGGGGGTACGCAGTATTTT; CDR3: CASSDLVGGTQYF
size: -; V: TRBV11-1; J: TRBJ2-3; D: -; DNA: TGTGCCGGCAGCTTAGTGGGTGCGGATACGCAGTATTTT; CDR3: CAGSLVGADTQYF
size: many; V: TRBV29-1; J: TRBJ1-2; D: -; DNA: TGCGGGGGGGGTGCCCTTGCCTATGGCTACACCTTC; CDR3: CGGGALAYGYTF
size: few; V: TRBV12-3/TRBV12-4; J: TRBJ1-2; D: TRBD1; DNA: TGTGCCAGCAGGGTGACAGGGGCCTATGGCTACACCTTC; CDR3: CASRVTGAYGYTF
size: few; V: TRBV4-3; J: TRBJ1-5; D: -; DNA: TGCGCCAGCAGCCAAGGGGCAGGGTATCAGCCCCAGCATTTT; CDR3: CASSQGAGYQPQHF
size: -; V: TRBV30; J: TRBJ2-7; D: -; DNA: TGTGCCTGGTCAAAAGGGGTCTCCTCAACCTACGAGCAGTACTTC; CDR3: CAWSKGVSSTYEQYF
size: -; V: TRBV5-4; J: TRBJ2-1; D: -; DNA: TGTGCCAGCAGCTCCGACCGCGGGTTCCAAGAGACCCAGTTCTTC; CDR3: CASSSDRGFQETQFF
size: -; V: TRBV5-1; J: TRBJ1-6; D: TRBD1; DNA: TGCGCCAGCAGCTTACCGGGACAGGGGAATTCACCCCTCCACTTT; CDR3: CASSLPGQGNSPLHF
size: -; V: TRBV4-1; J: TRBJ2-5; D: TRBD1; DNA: TGCGCCAGCAGCCAAGAAACGATAGGGACAGGTTCTCAAGAGACCCAGTACTTC; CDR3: CASSQETIGTGSQETQYF
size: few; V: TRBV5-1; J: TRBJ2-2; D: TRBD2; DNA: TGCGCCAGCAGCTTGGCCTCTAGCGGGGGGCTCGTCGGGGAGCTGTTTTTT; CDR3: CASSLASSGGLVGELFF
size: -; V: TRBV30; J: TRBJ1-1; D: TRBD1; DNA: TGTGCCTGGAGTCAAAACAGGGGTACTGAAGCTTTCTTT; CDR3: CAWSQNRGTEAFF
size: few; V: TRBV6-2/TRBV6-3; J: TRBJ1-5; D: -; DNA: TGTGCCAGCAGTTACCCAAAAGGTGTGGGTGATCAGCCCCAGCATTTT; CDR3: CASSYPKGVGDQPQHF
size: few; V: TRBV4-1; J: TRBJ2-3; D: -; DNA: TGCGCCAGCAGCCGGAAGGTGCTCGGGAGGCAGTATTTT; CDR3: CASSRKVLGRQYF
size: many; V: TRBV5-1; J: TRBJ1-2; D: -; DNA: TGCGCCAGCAGCTTGGGACACCGCCTCCCGTCGGGCTACACCTTC; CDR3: CASSLGHRLPSGYTF
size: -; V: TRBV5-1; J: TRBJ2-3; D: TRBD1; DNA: TGCGCCAGCAGCTTGGACGGGACAGGGAAGGATACGCAGTATTTT; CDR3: CASSLDGTGKDTQYF
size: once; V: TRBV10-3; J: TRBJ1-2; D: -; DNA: TGTGCCATCAGACCCAAACCGGACAGCTCCTATGGCTACACCTTC; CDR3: CAIRPKPDSSYGYTF
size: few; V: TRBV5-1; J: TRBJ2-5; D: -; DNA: TGCGCCAGCAGCCTAACAAAGACCCAGTACTTC; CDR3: CASSLTKTQYF
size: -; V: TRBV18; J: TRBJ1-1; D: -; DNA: TGTGCCAGCTCACCAGCAGGGGTAGGGTTGAACACTGAAGCTTTCTTT; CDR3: CASSPAGVGLNTEAFF
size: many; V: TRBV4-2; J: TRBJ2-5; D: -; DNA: TGTGCCAGCAGCCAAGAACTGACTAGGGTGAGCGAGACCCAGTACTTC; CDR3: CASSQELTRVSETQYF
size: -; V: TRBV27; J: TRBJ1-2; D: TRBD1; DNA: TGTGCCAGCAGTACTAGGGACAGGGGAGTCTATGGCTACACCTTC; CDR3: CASSTRDRGVYGYTF
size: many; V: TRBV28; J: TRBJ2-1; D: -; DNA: TGTGCCAGCAGTCCCCCTTCACTCAATGAGCAGTTCTTC; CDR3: CASSPPSLNEQFF
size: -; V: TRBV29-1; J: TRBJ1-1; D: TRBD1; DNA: TGCAGCGTTGACCCACAGGGGGCAACTGAAGCTTTCTTT; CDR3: CSVDPQGATEAFF
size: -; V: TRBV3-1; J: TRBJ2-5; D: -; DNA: TGTGCCAGCAGCCAAGAGGCTAGCGAAGAGACCCAGTACTTC; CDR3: CASSQEASEETQYF
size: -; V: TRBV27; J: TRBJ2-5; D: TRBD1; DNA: TGTGCCAGCAGCCGCGACATCACGACAGGGGGGTACTTC; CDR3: CASSRDITTGGYF
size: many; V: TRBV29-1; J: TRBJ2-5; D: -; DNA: TGCAGCGCCGACGGGAGCGGATTACAAGAGACCCAGTACTTC; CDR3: CSADGSGLQETQYF
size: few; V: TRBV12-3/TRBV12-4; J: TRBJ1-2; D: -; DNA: TGTGCCAGCAGATCGGGACTCCTTTCTGGTGGCTACACCTTC; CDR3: CASRSGLLSGGYTF
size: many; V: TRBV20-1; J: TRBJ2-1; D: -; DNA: TGCAGTGCTAGGTTACTCCCGTCTTCCCTCAATGAGCAGTTCTTC; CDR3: CSARLLPSSLNEQFF
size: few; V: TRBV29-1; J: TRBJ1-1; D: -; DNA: TGCAGCGTTGTCAGGAACACTGAAGCTTTCTTT; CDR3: CSVVRNTEAFF
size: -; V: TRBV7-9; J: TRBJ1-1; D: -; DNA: TGTGCCGCGGGGAGGCAGGTAAGGTCCACTGAAGCTTTCTTT; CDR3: CAAGRQVRSTEAFF
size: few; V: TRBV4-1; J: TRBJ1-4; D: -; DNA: TGCGCCAGCAGTCCCGACGAACTTAATGAAAAACTGTTTTTT; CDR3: CASSPDELNEKLFF
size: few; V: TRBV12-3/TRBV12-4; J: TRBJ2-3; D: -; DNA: TGTGCCAGCAGTCATGGGACCCACGGGGCAGATACGCAGTATTTT; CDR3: CASSHGTHGADTQYF
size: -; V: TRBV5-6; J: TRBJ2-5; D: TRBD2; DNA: TGTGCCAGCAAAGATAGCGGGGGGGAAGAGACCCAGTACTTC; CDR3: CASKDSGGEETQYF